Presented here are 25 T cell receptor beta chains from one specimen sequenced in a study of blood T cell repertoires in COVID-19. Generated by immunoSEQ multiplex PCR, the TCRdb table keeps only in-frame clones and is missing some. Of 90,000 to 120,000 clones listed, 85% to 90% are singletons. Sample: peripheral blood. Every receptor here comes from a human donor in a cohort sampled during active COVID-19.

The genes are TRBV11-2 and TRBJ2-3, with 7 bases matching TRBD1. V lost 3 bases to trimming and J lost 3 bases; unmatched junction nucleotides: 9. Germline assignment: CDR1 SGHAT and CDR2 FQNNGV. This CDR3 is built from 16 residues. CDR3 coding DNA: TGTGCCAGCAGCTTTAACTCCGGGACAGAGACAGATACGCAGTATTTT. This encodes CASSFNSGTETDTQYF.

V gene TRBV18 combines with J gene TRBJ2-7; weak D call: TRBD1 (6 bases). CDR1 KGHSH and CDR2 LQKENI come from the germline V gene. CDR3 length: 15 amino acids. Trimming shortened V by 4 bases and J by 0 bases, and 13 bases separated the two germline ends. The CDR3 region is CASSLWQGSSYEQYF. CDR3 sequence (DNA): TGTGCCAGCTCACTTTGGCAGGGGAGCTCCTACGAGCAGTACTTC.

V is TRBV7-2 and J is TRBJ1-1, with TRBD1 identical over 9 bases. Germline CDR1 and CDR2: SGHTA and FQGNSA. The J segment lost 11 bases and the V segment lost 2 bases, leaving 3 bases of the junction unmatched. This CDR3 contains 12 residues. In DNA form, the CDR3 reads TGTGCCAGCAGCTTAAGGACAGGGGCTGCTTTCTTT. Its protein product is CASSLRTGAAFF.

This chain connects TRBV7-9 to TRBJ1-1; 7 bases map to TRBD1. CDR1 and CDR2 (germline): SEHNR, FQNEAQ (reference sequence). The CDR3 runs 14 residues. The ends lost 3 bases at V and 1 base at J; junction bases unmatched: 2. The CDR3 sequence: CASSLTGQNTEAFF. CDR3 nucleotide sequence: TGTGCCAGCAGCTTGACAGGGCAGAACACTGAAGCTTTCTTT. The variable domain in full, with the rest retrieved from reference TRBV7-9 and TRBJ1-1, is DTGVSQNPRHKITKRGQNVTFRCDPISEHNRLYWYRQTLGQGPEFLTYFQNEAQLEKSRLLSDRFSAERPKGSFSTLEIQRTEQGDSAMYLCASSLTGQNTEAFFGQGTRLTVV.

V is TRBV11-3 and J is TRBJ2-4; a weak D match, TRBD1 (5 bases). CDR1 and CDR2 (germline): SGHNT, YENEEA. CDR3 length: 14 residues. V dropped 5 bases and J dropped 7 bases, with 15 bases sitting between them. CDR3 nucleotide sequence: TGTGCCAGCAGCCCACCGGACACGTTGAACATTCAGTACTTC. It translates to CASSPPDTLNIQYF.

The CDR3 nucleotides read TGCGCCAGCAGCTCCGGGGGTACGACCTACGAGCAGTACTTC. This codes for CASSSGGTTYEQYF. The rearrangement joins TRBV5-1 to TRBJ2-7; possible D gene TRBD2, 6 bases. Trimming stripped 3 bases from V and 2 bases from J, with 12 bases between. The CDR3 is made up of 14 amino acids. Germline lookup yields CDR1 SGHRS and CDR2 YFSETQ.

The V and J genes are TRBV19 and TRBJ1-5; D uncertain. The CDR3 totals 12 residues. Trimming stripped 5 bases from V and 5 bases from J, with 7 bases between. Germline assignment: CDR1 LNHDA and CDR2 SQIVND (reference sequence). The CDR3 DNA reads TGTGCCAGTAGTGCGGGTGATCAGCCCCAGCATTTT. Translation gives CASSAGDQPQHF.

The CDR3 loop is CASSQGVAGAPGEQYF. The CDR3 region has the DNA TGCGCCAGCAGCCAAGGTGTAGCGGGGGCTCCTGGTGAGCAGTACTTC. The J gene is TRBJ2-7, the V gene TRBV4-1; 9 positions agree with TRBD2. Losses at the gene ends were 1 base for V and 7 bases for J; bases not matched to a gene: 11. CDR3 length equals 16 residues. The germline V gene has CDR1 MGHRA and CDR2 YSYEKL.

This sequence joins TRBV5-6 and TRBJ1-2; D is perhaps TRBD1 (6 bases). Germline-derived CDR1 and CDR2 are SGHDT and YYEEEE. This CDR3 region has 15 residues. V was cut by 5 bases and J by 4 bases, with 18 bases left in between. CDR3 amino acids: CASRRPGGRGYGYTF. The CDR3 DNA follows: TGTGCCAGCAGGCGCCCCGGGGGGCGCGGCTATGGCTACACCTTC.

The V and J genes are TRBV6-5 and TRBJ2-7, with TRBD2 matching 11 bases. The V gene end was trimmed by 6 bases and the J gene end by 2 bases; junction bases not matched to a gene: 6. The CDR3 is 15 residues long. CDR1 MNHEY and CDR2 SVGAGI come from the germline V gene. The chain's CDR3 is CASSPTSGGTYEQYF. In DNA form, the CDR3 reads TGTGCCAGCAGCCCAACTAGCGGGGGAACCTACGAGCAGTACTTC.

This clone showed up just once. The J gene is TRBJ1-4, the V gene TRBV4-1; possibly TRBD1 for D (6 bases). This CDR3 region has 14 residues. The germline V gene encodes CDR1 MGHRA and CDR2 YSYEKL. Trimming took 3 bases from V and 5 from J, leaving 10 bases between them. CDR3 nucleotide sequence: TGCGCCAGCAGCCAGGACAGCCTAAATGAAAAACTGTTTTTT. It codes for CASSQDSLNEKLFF.

The J gene is TRBJ2-3, the V gene TRBV28; TRBD2 is a possible D gene (5 bases). Germline V gene sequence: CDR1 MDHEN, CDR2 SYDVKM. The CDR3 totals 11 residues. The ends were cut back, 3 bases at V and 12 bases at J, with 10 bases in the middle. This chain's CDR3 is CASSFGLPQYF. DNA of the CDR3: TGTGCCAGCAGTTTCGGACTTCCCCAGTATTTT.

This sequence joins TRBV27 and TRBJ1-1; possible D gene TRBD1, 6 bases. CDR3 length equals 14 residues. The ends were cut back, 8 bases at V and 5 bases at J, with 18 bases in the middle. From germline, CDR1 is MNHEY and CDR2 SMNVEV (reference sequence). CDR3 DNA: TGTGCCAGCGGATACGGGGGGGCTTCGACTGAAGCTTTCTTT. It yields the protein CASGYGGASTEAFF.

The chain links TRBV4-3 to TRBJ1-2; D unresolved. This CDR3 spans 15 amino acids. Germline V gene data show CDR1 as LGHNA and CDR2 as YSLEER. Trimming pared 0 bases from V and 1 base from J, leaving 9 bases between. CDR3 nucleotide sequence: TGCGCCAGCAGCCAAGAAGCAATGAGTAACTATGGCTACACCTTC. Amino acid sequence: CASSQEAMSNYGYTF.

The rearrangement links TRBV19 to TRBJ2-3, with TRBD1 matching over 9 bases. This CDR3 has 15 residues. The junction had 6 bases not matched to a gene; V was cut back by 6 bases and J by 2 bases. Germline loops: CDR1 LNHDA, CDR2 SQIVND (reference sequence). This CDR3 reads CASRKRDRDTDTQYF. The CDR3 DNA is TGTGCCAGTAGGAAGCGGGACAGGGACACAGATACGCAGTATTTT. The whole variable domain, remainder taken from reference TRBV19 and TRBJ2-3, is DGGITQSPKYLFRKEGQNVTLSCEQNLNHDAMYWYRQDPGQGLRLIYYSQIVNDFQKGDIAEGYSVSREKKESFPLTVTSAQKNPTAFYLCASRKRDRDTDTQYFGPGTRLTVL.

This clone was observed a few times. The gene calls are TRBV4-2 and TRBJ2-1; tentatively, D is TRBD1 (6 bases). Per the germline V gene, CDR1 is LGHNA and CDR2 is YNFKEQ. Trimming removed 2 bases from V and 12 bases from J, with 14 bases in between. CDR3 length: 13 residues. Here the CDR3 reads CASSQSDSTVQFF. The CDR3 bases are TGTGCCAGCAGCCAATCGGACAGCACGGTGCAGTTCTTC.

The chain recombines TRBV29-1 with TRBJ2-1; 8 positions agree with TRBD1. Per the germline V gene, CDR1 is SQVTM and CDR2 is ANQGSEA. CDR3 length equals 13 residues. After removal of 2 bases from V and 6 bases from J, the junction contained 3 bases not matched to a gene. CDR3 loop: CSVERTGSNEQFF. In nucleotides, the CDR3 is TGCAGCGTTGAACGGACAGGGTCCAATGAGCAGTTCTTC.

The chain is built from TRBV5-1 and TRBJ2-7; D is ambiguous. CDR3 size: 12 residues. Germline assignment: CDR1 SGHRS and CDR2 YFSETQ. Deletions cut 1 base from V and 2 bases from J, with 4 bases between. CDR3 sequence reads: CASSLPPYEQYF. Here the CDR3 DNA reads TGCGCCAGCAGCTTGCCTCCCTACGAGCAGTACTTC.

The V call is TRBV3-1 (or the pseudogene TRBV3-2), the J call TRBJ2-7; 8 positions match TRBD2. Trimming removed 1 base from V and 7 bases from J; junction bases left unmatched: 9. The CDR3 length is 15 residues. In germline, CDR1 is LGHDT, CDR2 YNNKEL (reference sequence). CDR3 residues: CASSQVPGGAVEQYF. The DNA of the CDR3 is TGTGCCAGCAGCCAAGTTCCGGGAGGGGCCGTGGAGCAGTACTTC.

The rearrangement links TRBV7-2 to TRBJ2-3, with TRBD2 matching 9 bases. CDR1 and CDR2 (germline): SGHTA, FQGNSA. The V segment lost 2 bases and the J segment 4 bases; nucleotides outside the gene matches: 7. This CDR3 is built from 16 residues. Here the CDR3 DNA reads TGTGCCAGCAGCTTAAAAGCGGGGGGCCCCCCAGATACGCAGTATTTT. It encodes CASSLKAGGPPDTQYF.

The chain has TRBV7-2 and TRBJ2-7; 7 positions match TRBD2. The junction had 4 bases not matched to a gene; V was cut back by 6 bases and J by 2 bases. The length of the CDR3 is 13 residues. The germline CDR1 and CDR2 sequences are SGHTA and FQGNSA. The CDR3 here is CASRLSGAYEQYF. For the CDR3, the DNA is TGTGCCAGCAGACTCAGCGGGGCCTACGAGCAGTACTTC. Filled out from reference TRBV7-2 and TRBJ2-7, the complete variable domain reads GAGVSQSPSNKVTEKGKDVELRCDPISGHTALYWYRQSLGQGLEFLIYFQGNSAPDKSGLPSDRFSAERTGGSVSTLTIQRTQQEDSAVYLCASRLSGAYEQYFGPGTRLTVT.

This chain uses TRBV19 with TRBJ2-3; D is undetermined. CDR1 and CDR2 (germline): LNHDA, SQIVND (reference sequence). Trimming left V 3 bases short and J 0 bases short, with 10 bases between. There are 15 residues in the CDR3. The CDR3 DNA reads as TGTGCCAGTAGTATGAGGAACCCGAGCACAGATACGCAGTATTTT. Its protein product is CASSMRNPSTDTQYF.

Turning to this clone: Relative to the germline gene, one junction end is altered; a read error may explain this. The chain couples TRBV18 to TRBJ2-7; D is unresolved. CDR3 size: 13 residues. CDR1 KGHSH and CDR2 LQKENI come from the germline V gene. CDR3 loop: CASSRSQSSEQYF. DNA of the CDR3: TGTGCCAGCTCACGGTCGCAGTCCTCCGAGCAGTACTTC.

The chain recombines TRBV18 with TRBJ1-2; D possibly corresponds to TRBD1 (6 bases). V shed 2 bases and J shed 4 bases, with 11 bases lying between them. CDR1 and CDR2 (germline): KGHSH, LQKENI. The CDR3 sequence is 14 residues long. For the CDR3, the DNA is TGTGCCAGCTCACCAGCAACAGGGAGCTATGGCTACACCTTC. This encodes CASSPATGSYGYTF.

The rearrangement joins TRBV24-1 to TRBJ2-2; 14 bases line up with TRBD2. The junction had 9 bases not matched to a gene; V was cut back by 3 bases and J by 4 bases. CDR3 length: 19 residues. Germline CDR1 KGHDR, CDR2 SFDVKD. The CDR3 here is CATSDHRLAGGPVTGELFF. The CDR3 coding sequence is TGTGCCACCAGTGATCATCGACTAGCGGGAGGGCCGGTCACCGGGGAGCTGTTTTTT.